The clone carrying this T cell receptor (beta chain) was detected only once. The data are from a study of blood T cell repertoires in COVID-19. On the study more broadly: Specimens from acute and convalescent COVID-19 originated in the United States, Italy and Spain. The cDNA or gDNA used as material had been derived from T cells, B-cell-depleted T cells, or PBMCs.

Methods used by the authors: Quantification of nucleated cells was approximated via reference gene primer amplification. Sequencing used immunoSEQ multiplex PCR; TCRdb keeps in-frame clones, though not all of them. V, J and clone size reflect that table, while D and trimming were determined from the DNA. The table has 85,000 to 130,000 clones, around nine tenths seen once. This CDR3 has 15 residues. The V gene lost 0 bases and the J gene lost 8 bases, with 16 bases spanning the gap. Germline assignment: CDR1 GTSNPN and CDR2 SVGIG (reference sequence). The rearrangement joins TRBV30 to TRBJ1-4; no definite D call. This TCR was recovered from a man in his 70s with acute or convalescent COVID-19. Sequencing was performed on peripheral blood. This CDR3 reads CAWSVRLDLTEKLFF. CDR3 nucleotides: TGTGCCTGGAGTGTACGTTTAGATTTGACAGAAAAACTGTTTTTT. Variable domain in full (rest from reference TRBV30 and TRBJ1-4): SQTIHQWPATLVQPVGSPLSLECTVEGTSNPNLYWYRQAAGRGLQLLFYSVGIGQISSEVPQNLSASRPQDRQFILSSKKLLLSDSGFYLCAWSVRLDLTEKLFFGSGTQLSVL.